The entry below describes one TCR beta chain. The antigen remains undetermined. A sample-barcoded 5' primer and a J-beta primer mix were used in a second PCR of about 6 to 11 cycles. TCRdb redid the calling of the 5' RACE reads with MiXCR, one entry per CDR3 protein. The sample has hundreds of thousands of distinct CDR3 sequences; approximately 59% are singletons. The CDR3 is 13 residues long. CDR1 and CDR2 from the germline V gene are MNHNY and SVGAGI (reference sequence). These data come from a study of blood T cells in healthy people across ages. Study-wide results and caveats: Long-lived donors exceeded aged donors in naive CD4+ cells and diversity.

V usage is TRBV6-6 and J usage is TRBJ2-4, with D unclear. The DNA end is more similar to TRBJ2-7, so the J call may be wrong. Sequencing was done on a sample of blood. This clonotype was obtained from a man aged 55 to 70 in good health. The CDR3 bases are TGTGCCAGCAGTTGGAACCAATACTACGAGCAGTACTTC. Translation: CASSWNQYYEQYF.